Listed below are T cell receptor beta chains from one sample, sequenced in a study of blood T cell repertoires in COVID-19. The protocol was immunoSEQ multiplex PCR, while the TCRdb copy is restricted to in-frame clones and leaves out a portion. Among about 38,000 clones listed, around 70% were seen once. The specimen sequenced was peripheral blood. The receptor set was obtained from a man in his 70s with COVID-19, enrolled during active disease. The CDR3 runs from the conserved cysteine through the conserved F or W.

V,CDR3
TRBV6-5,CASSYRGGAGTDTQYF
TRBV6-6,CASSRAGEPSEQYF
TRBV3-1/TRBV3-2,CASSQQRTGTEAFF
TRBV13,CASSWGLAGFPHTDTQYF
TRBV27,CASSGQGWDEQFF
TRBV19,CASSMRDGSSGNTIYF
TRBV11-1,CASSLAGQPGGEQFF
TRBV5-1,CASSGDREPYEQYF
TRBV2,CASSVGQGSSQPQHF
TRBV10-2,CASSERDRNQPQHF
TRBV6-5,CASLGGFNSPLHF
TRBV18,CASSQEAGNTIYF
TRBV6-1,CASSVHTGVPGNEQFF
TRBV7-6,CASSRRGQGTDTQYF
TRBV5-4,CASRRPTSGGITDTQYF
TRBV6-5,CASTPGTGGREPQHF
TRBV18,CASSSQGGGEQYF
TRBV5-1,CASSLGSGDGYTF
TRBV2,CASSAVTGSSPLHF
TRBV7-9,CASRRPGFNEKLFF
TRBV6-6,CASSQTGAGTGELFF
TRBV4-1,CASSHSRTGGYEQYF
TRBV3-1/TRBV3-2,CASSQGASSYNEQFF
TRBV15,CATSRERHSGNTIYF
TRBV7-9,CASSSWTSSEQYF
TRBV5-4,CASSLSGNYGYTF
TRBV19,CASSMEPGRDQPQHF
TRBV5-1,CASSPGMGFMNTEAFF
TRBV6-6,CASSLDWQPQHF
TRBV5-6,CASSWDRALNSGGYTF
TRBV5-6,CASSFEAGYTF
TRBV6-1,CASSDWTGFGQPQHF
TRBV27,CASSFSLGTGTDTQYF
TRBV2,CASRPDRGPGETQYF
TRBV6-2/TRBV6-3,CASSYSLAGGLDEQFF